This TCR beta chain was identified during a study of blood T cell repertoires in COVID-19. Produced via immunoSEQ multiplex PCR; TCRdb's table is partial and in-frame only. The table includes 200,000 to 250,000 clones, around 86% detected once. V lost 4 bases and J lost 4; bases outside the gene matches: 8. The CDR3 length is 16 residues. Germline V CDR1 and CDR2: SGDLS, YYNGEE. The V and J genes are TRBV9 and TRBJ1-5; TRBD1 matches 10 bases. The TCR sequence derives from a woman in her 50s with acute COVID-19. Sequenced input: PBMCs or T cells enriched from blood (not recorded which). In nucleotides, the CDR3 is TGTGCCAGCAGCAAGACGGGACAGGGGTATAATCAGCCCCAGCATTTT. Its protein product is CASSKTGQGYNQPQHF.